These 9 T cell receptor beta chains share one sample of origin, sequenced in a study of regulatory T cells in long-lasting Graves disease. Sequencing libraries for TCR beta were prepared with iRepertoire HTBI primers and Arm-PCR of CDR3 regions. TCRdb called the multiplex PCR reads again in MiXCR, with one record for every CDR3 protein. The table has more than 350,000 distinct CDR3 sequences, about 15% seen once. As to time point: newly diagnosed GD, antithyroid drugs for less than 3 months. Extracted RNA from PBMCs served as the source of the TCR library. The same data also went into a second study, on T cells in Graves' hyperthyroidism and ophthalmopathy.

The material was peripheral blood mononuclear cells (PBMCs), obtained at new diagnosis, from a patient treated with antithyroid drugs. The receptor source for this set is a woman aged 25 to 39 with Graves disease.

This clonotype came up many times. The rearrangement uses TRBV18 and TRBJ2-1; no reliable D call. Trimming took off 4 bases at V and 6 bases at J, with 7 bases between the two ends. CDR3 length: 12 residues. CDR1 and CDR2 from the germline V gene are KGHSH and LQKENI. Here the CDR3 DNA reads TGTGCCAGCTCACGGTGGGGCAATGAGCAGTTCTTC. Protein product: CASSRWGNEQFF.

The V and J genes are TRBV6-1 and TRBJ2-3, with TRBD2 identical over 8 bases. The V gene's germline CDR1 is MNHNS and CDR2 SASEGT. After removal of 6 bases from V and 4 bases from J, the junction contained 9 bases not matched to a gene. The CDR3 spans 15 residues. CDR3 residues: CASRHTGTRADTQYF. In DNA, the CDR3 is TGTGCCAGCAGACATACCGGGACTAGAGCAGATACGCAGTATTTT.

This clonotype turned up a few times. The chain uses TRBV7-9 and TRBJ1-1; the match to TRBD1 covers 8 bases. After removal of 0 bases from V and 10 bases from J, the junction contained 4 bases not matched to a gene. There are 13 residues in the CDR3. CDR1 and CDR2 from the germline V gene are SEHNR and FQNEAQ (reference sequence). The CDR3 is CASSLAGQGAAFF. DNA for the CDR3: TGTGCCAGCAGCTTAGCTGGACAGGGTGCAGCTTTCTTT.

A note on this clonotype: Being one base from a much bigger clone, this may be a read error. This chain uses TRBV20-1 with TRBJ2-7, with 7 bases identical to TRBD1. In germline, CDR1 is DFQATT, CDR2 SNEGSKA (reference sequence). This CDR3 region has 14 residues. V trimming: 6 bases; J trimming: 2 bases; junction bases outside the gene matches: 10. CDR3 nucleotide sequence: TGCAGTGCCGTCGATTCGAGGGGGCCCTACGAGCAGTACTTC. Residues: CSAVDSRGPYEQYF.

This clonotype has ten or more counts. The chain is built from TRBV18 and TRBJ1-2, with D possibly being TRBD1 (5 bases). The germline V and J ends were trimmed by 3 bases and 4 bases, with 9 bases remaining between them. The germline V gene has CDR1 KGHSH and CDR2 LQKENI. The CDR3 covers 13 residues. The CDR3 DNA follows: TGTGCCAGCTCACCGGGGGACGGCTATGGCTACACCTTC. It yields the protein CASSPGDGYGYTF. The whole variable domain, filled in from reference TRBV18 and TRBJ1-2, reads NAGVMQNPRHLVRRRGQEARLRCSPMKGHSHVYWYRQLPEEGLKFMVYLQKENIIDESGMPKERFSAEFPKEGPSILRIQQVVRGDSAAYFCASSPGDGYGYTFGSGTRLTVV.

This clonotype was counted only a few times. The chain combines TRBV14 with TRBJ1-4; D gene unclear. CDR3 length: 14 residues. Germline V gives CDR1 SGHDN, CDR2 FVKESK. Trimming removed 2 bases from V and 8 bases from J, with 12 bases in between. As DNA, the CDR3 is TGTGCCAGCAGCCAAACCCGGGGAGGCGAAAAACTGTTTTTT. It codes for CASSQTRGGEKLFF.

The chain couples TRBV6-2 or TRBV6-3 to TRBJ2-1; tentatively, D is TRBD1 (6 bases). The germline V gene encodes CDR1 MNHEY and CDR2 SVGEGT. The CDR3 is 16 amino acids. The V end was cut by 0 bases, the J end by 4 bases, with 13 bases between. In DNA, the CDR3 is TGTGCCAGCAGTTACTCGAGGGGGATTTCGTACAATGAGCAGTTCTTC. It is translated as CASSYSRGISYNEQFF.

The V gene is TRBV28, the J gene TRBJ2-5; D gene ambiguous. CDR3 length: 13 residues. V lost 2 bases and J 5 bases, leaving 9 bases between the germline ends. Germline-derived CDR1 and CDR2 are MDHEN and SYDVKM. CDR3 protein: CASSLPGWETQYF. The DNA of the CDR3 is TGTGCCAGCAGTTTACCAGGTTGGGAGACCCAGTACTTC.

In its sample, this clonotype was seen a few times. This chain uses TRBV5-1 with TRBJ2-2; a possible D gene is TRBD2 (6 bases). In germline, CDR1 is SGHRS, CDR2 YFSETQ. With 4 bases removed from V and 4 bases from J, the gap between germline ends came to 14 bases. The CDR3 is 15 residues long. CDR3 loop: CASSHPGVGTGELFF. CDR3 coding DNA: TGCGCCAGCAGCCACCCGGGAGTGGGCACCGGGGAGCTGTTTTTT. The variable domain in full, completed from reference TRBV5-1 and TRBJ2-2, reads KAGVTQTPRYLIKTRGQQVTLSCSPISGHRSVSWYQQTPGQGLQFLFEYFSETQRNKGNFPGRFSGRQFSNSRSEMNVSTLELGDSALYLCASSHPGVGTGELFFGEGSRLTVL.